This is a list of T cell receptor beta chains from one sample in a study of blood T cell repertoires in COVID-19. TCRdb's copy holds only in-frame clones and misses some; the assay was immunoSEQ multiplex PCR. The table shows about 200,000 clones, with 70% to 90% occurring only once. Sequencing was carried out using peripheral blood. The receptors here all came from a man between 45 and 60 years old with COVID-19, enrolled during active disease. CDR3s include the opening cysteine and the closing phenylalanine or tryptophan. D genes are given only for firm matches. The size of a clone is reported for some rows only, either as once, few or many, or as a class for expanded clones.

d_call clone_size j_call v_call cdr3_nt cdr3_aa
TRBD2 NA TRBJ2-3 TRBV20-1 TGCAGTGCTAGTATCGCGGGAGCAGATACGCAGTATTTT CSASIAGADTQYF
TRBD2 NA TRBJ2-3 TRBV5-1 TGCGCCAGCAGCTTGGTGGCTAGCGGGGGGATAGATACGCAGTATTTT CASSLVASGGIDTQYF
NA NA TRBJ2-3 TRBV5-1 TGCGCCAGCAGCTCAACAGCATCTAGCACAGATACGCAGTATTTT CASSSTASSTDTQYF
TRBD1 NA TRBJ2-7 TRBV28 TGTGCCAGCAGTATCCCCCAGGGGGCGCTGTACGAGCAGTACTTC CASSIPQGALYEQYF
NA NA TRBJ1-1 TRBV27 TGTGCCAGCAGTTCTACTCAGGGGTCCACTGAAGCTTTCTTT CASSSTQGSTEAFF
NA NA TRBJ2-7 TRBV12-3/TRBV12-4 TGTGCCAGCAGTTTCGGGGGCTCCTACGAGCAGTACTTC CASSFGGSYEQYF
NA NA TRBJ2-2 TRBV4-3 TGCGCCAGCAGCCAAGATTGGGCCTTGCCCGGGGAGCTGTTTTTT CASSQDWALPGELFF
NA NA TRBJ2-3 TRBV11-2 TGTGCCAGCAGCTTACTTAGTAGCGGCACAGATACGCAGTATTTT CASSLLSSGTDTQYF
TRBD1 NA TRBJ2-6 TRBV5-1 TGCGCCAGCAGCTTGGTTCGGGACAGATACTCTGGGGCCAACGTCCTGACTTTC CASSLVRDRYSGANVLTF
NA NA TRBJ2-6 TRBV30 TGTGCCTGGAGCGCGTTCGGACACCCCTCTGGGGCCAACGTCCTGACTTTC CAWSAFGHPSGANVLTF
NA NA TRBJ1-2 TRBV27 TGTGCCAGCAGTTTATCGTACGTGACAGGCGGATGGAATATTTATGGCTACACCTTC CASSLSYVTGGWNIYGYTF
NA NA TRBJ2-5 TRBV6-4 TGTGCCAGCCCATGGACTATCGGGAGTGGGGACGGGGAGACCCAGTACTTC CASPWTIGSGDGETQYF
NA NA TRBJ1-1 TRBV7-9 TGTGCCAGCAGCTCAAGAGATAGGCAGGGGGCTTTCTTT CASSSRDRQGAFF
NA NA TRBJ2-3 TRBV21-1 TGTGCCAGCAGCAAACCCCCGAGGCCAGATACGCAGTATTTT CASSKPPRPDTQYF
NA once TRBJ2-5 TRBV27 TGTGCCAGCAGTTTATGGCCGGGACAAAAAGAGACCCAGTACTTC CASSLWPGQKETQYF
TRBD1 NA TRBJ1-1 TRBV4-1 TGCGCCAGCAGCCAAGGGGACAGGTCGAACACTGAAGCTTTCTTT CASSQGDRSNTEAFF
TRBD1 NA TRBJ1-3 TRBV7-2 TGTGCCAGCAGCTTATTCCCCGGACAGGGGTTCGGAAACACCATATATTTT CASSLFPGQGFGNTIYF
NA NA TRBJ2-1 TRBV24-1 TGTGCCACCAGTGATTCTTCTAGATTACAGTTCTTC CATSDSSRLQFF
NA NA TRBJ2-7 TRBV27 TGTGCCAGCAGTTTATCGCGGGACAGCTACGAGCAGTACTTC CASSLSRDSYEQYF
TRBD1 NA TRBJ1-5 TRBV27 TGTGCCAGCACTCAGACAGGGGCCCCCAATCAGCCCCAGCATTTT CASTQTGAPNQPQHF
NA once TRBJ2-3 TRBV2 TGTGCCAGTACCCGACGGAGGGAGGATACGCAGTATTTT CASTRRREDTQYF
TRBD2 NA TRBJ2-3 TRBV6-6 TGTGCCAGCAAAGGGACTAGCGGGAGTCAGCATACGCAGTATTTT CASKGTSGSQHTQYF
TRBD2 NA TRBJ2-6 TRBV6-2/TRBV6-3 TGTGCCAGCAGTTACGAGCGGGGCAAAACTGGGGCCAACGTCCTGACTTTC CASSYERGKTGANVLTF
NA NA TRBJ2-7 TRBV18 TGTGCCAGCTCACCAAGGACACTTACCTACGAGCAGTACTTC CASSPRTLTYEQYF
NA NA TRBJ1-4 TRBV20-1 TGCAGTGCTAGTGGGACCCGCAGGGAAGAGGATGAAAAACTGTTTTTT CSASGTRREEDEKLFF
TRBD1 NA TRBJ2-7 TRBV6-1 TGTGCCAGCAGTGAATGGCAGGGGGCGCCCTACGAGCAGTACTTC CASSEWQGAPYEQYF
TRBD2 few TRBJ2-1 TRBV7-7 TGTGCTAGCAGCGTGGGACTAGCGGATAGCTCCTACAATGAGCAGTTCTTC CASSVGLADSSYNEQFF
NA NA TRBJ1-1 TRBV29-1 TGCAGCATAGAGACGGGCGGGGGGCAGATTGAAGCTTTCTTT CSIETGGGQIEAFF
TRBD2 NA TRBJ2-2 TRBV19 TGTGCCAGTAAGGGACTAGCGGGAGCGGCCGGGGAGCTGTTTTTT CASKGLAGAAGELFF
TRBD2 NA TRBJ2-4 TRBV4-1 TGCGCCAGCAGCCCCGGACTAGCGGGCTCCCAGTACTTC CASSPGLAGSQYF
TRBD1 NA TRBJ1-1 TRBV27 TGTGCCAGCCGGGACAGGACCGAGAACACTGAAGCTTTCTTT CASRDRTENTEAFF
NA once TRBJ2-3 TRBV7-9 TGTGCCAGCAGCTTAGGACTAGTGGGCACAGATACGCAGTATTTT CASSLGLVGTDTQYF
TRBD2 NA TRBJ2-7 TRBV5-5 TGTGCCAGCAGCTTTGTTCGGGGGGTGGGCTACGAGCAGTACTTC CASSFVRGVGYEQYF
TRBD2 NA TRBJ2-1 TRBV5-4 TGTGCCAGCAGCCTCAGGCCGACTAGCGGGAGTTACAATGAGCAGTTCTTC CASSLRPTSGSYNEQFF
NA NA TRBJ2-1 TRBV27 TGTGCCAGCAGTTTAGCGCTTATCTCCTACAATGAGCAGTTCTTC CASSLALISYNEQFF
NA NA TRBJ2-1 TRBV7-6 TGTGCCAGCAGCCAGAGGGGGGAGCAGTTCTTC CASSQRGEQFF
NA few TRBJ2-7 TRBV7-9 TGTGCCAGCAGCCCAAAACAGGGCTTCTGGTTTGCTGACGAGCAGTACTTC CASSPKQGFWFADEQYF
TRBD1 NA TRBJ1-2 TRBV5-6 TGTGCCAGCAGCTTTATACAGGGGAGTGGCTACACCTTC CASSFIQGSGYTF
NA NA TRBJ1-1 TRBV30 TGTGCCTGGAGTCTTGGTCTAGGGAACACTGAAGCTTTCTTT CAWSLGLGNTEAFF
TRBD1 NA TRBJ1-1 TRBV10-1 TGCGCCAGCAGTGACCCCGGACAGGGGATGACGAACACTGAAGCTTTCTTT CASSDPGQGMTNTEAFF
NA NA TRBJ1-5 TRBV11-3 TGTGCCAGCAGCTTCTCTAACAGGGATCCACGCAATCAGCCCCAGCATTTT CASSFSNRDPRNQPQHF
TRBD1 NA TRBJ1-4 TRBV7-9 TGTGCCAGCAGCTCAGGACAGGGGGCCAGAACTAATGAAAAACTGTTTTTT CASSSGQGARTNEKLFF
TRBD2 NA TRBJ2-1 TRBV7-7 TGTGCCAGCAGCTTAGAGGGCGGGGGGGCCACTGAGCAGTTCTTC CASSLEGGGATEQFF
NA NA TRBJ1-3 TRBV7-9 TGTGCCAGCAGCTCCAGGGGTGATGGAAACACCATATATTTT CASSSRGDGNTIYF
NA NA TRBJ1-3 TRBV5-6 TGTGCCAGCAGCTTGGGAAACCGGGGGGCGCTAGGAAACACCATATATTTT CASSLGNRGALGNTIYF
TRBD2 NA TRBJ2-2 TRBV4-2 TGTGCCAGCAGCCAAGAACTACCAGCGGGAACGAACACCGGGGAGCTGTTTTTT CASSQELPAGTNTGELFF
NA few TRBJ1-5 TRBV2 TGTGCCAGCAGGGGAGGAAGCGGGGGTCAGCCCCAGCATTTT CASRGGSGGQPQHF
TRBD2 NA TRBJ2-3 TRBV11-3 TGTGCCAGCAGCTCGACTAGCGGGGGGGCCGGCACAGATACGCAGTATTTT CASSSTSGGAGTDTQYF
NA NA TRBJ1-1 TRBV5-1 TGCGCCAGCAGCCCGCGAGGGAGCGACACTGAAGCTTTCTTT CASSPRGSDTEAFF
NA NA TRBJ2-2 TRBV19 TGTGCCAGTAGCAAAGACAGGATAAGGAACACCGGGGAGCTGTTTTTT CASSKDRIRNTGELFF
TRBD1 NA TRBJ2-7 TRBV10-2 TGCGCCAGCAGTCAAAGGATTAACAGGGGGCAATCCTACGAGCAGTACTTC CASSQRINRGQSYEQYF
TRBD1 NA TRBJ1-1 TRBV7-9 TGTGCCAGCAGCCCTGGACAGGGGTTGGACACTGAAGCTTTCTTT CASSPGQGLDTEAFF
TRBD2 NA TRBJ2-1 TRBV5-5 TGTGCCAGCAGCTTCGGGGGGAACTACAATGAGCAGTTCTTC CASSFGGNYNEQFF
TRBD1 NA TRBJ1-5 TRBV29-1 TGCAGCGTTCGGGACAGGGGAAGCAATCAGCCCCAGCATTTT CSVRDRGSNQPQHF
NA NA TRBJ1-1 TRBV30 TGTGCCTGGAGGCCTCAGGGGCTCGGCACTGAAGCTTTCTTT CAWRPQGLGTEAFF